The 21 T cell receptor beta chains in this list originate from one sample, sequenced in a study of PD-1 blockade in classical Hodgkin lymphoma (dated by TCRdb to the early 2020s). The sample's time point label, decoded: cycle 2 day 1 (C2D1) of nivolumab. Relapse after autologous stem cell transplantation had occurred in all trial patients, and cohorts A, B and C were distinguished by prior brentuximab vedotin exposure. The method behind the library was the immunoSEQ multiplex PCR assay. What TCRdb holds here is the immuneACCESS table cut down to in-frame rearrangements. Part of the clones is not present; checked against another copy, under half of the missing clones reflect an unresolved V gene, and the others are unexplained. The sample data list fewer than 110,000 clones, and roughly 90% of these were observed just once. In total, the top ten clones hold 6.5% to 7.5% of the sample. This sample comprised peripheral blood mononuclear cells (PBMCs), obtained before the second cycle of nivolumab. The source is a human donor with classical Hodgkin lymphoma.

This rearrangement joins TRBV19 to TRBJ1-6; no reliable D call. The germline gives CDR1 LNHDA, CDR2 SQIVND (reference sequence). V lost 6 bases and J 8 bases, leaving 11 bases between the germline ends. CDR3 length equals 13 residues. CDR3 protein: CASRLGGDSPLHF. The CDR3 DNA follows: TGTGCCAGTAGATTGGGAGGCGATTCACCCCTCCACTTT.

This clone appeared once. The CDR3 DNA sequence: TGTGCCAGCAGCCCACCCAGGGGATATTCAGCTAACTATGGCTACACCTTC. This codes for CASSPPRGYSANYGYTF. V and J are TRBV7-9 and TRBJ1-2; D perhaps matches TRBD1 (6 bases). This CDR3 comprises 17 residues. V lost 5 bases to trimming and J lost 0 bases, with 19 bases between them. In germline, CDR1 is SEHNR, CDR2 FQNEAQ (reference sequence).

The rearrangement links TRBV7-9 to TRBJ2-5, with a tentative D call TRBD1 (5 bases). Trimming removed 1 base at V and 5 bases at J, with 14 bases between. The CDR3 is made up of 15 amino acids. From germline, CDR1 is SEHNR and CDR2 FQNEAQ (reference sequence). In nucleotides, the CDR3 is TGTGCCAGCAGCTTAGATGTCTCTAAGGGGGAGACCCAGTACTTC. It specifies CASSLDVSKGETQYF.

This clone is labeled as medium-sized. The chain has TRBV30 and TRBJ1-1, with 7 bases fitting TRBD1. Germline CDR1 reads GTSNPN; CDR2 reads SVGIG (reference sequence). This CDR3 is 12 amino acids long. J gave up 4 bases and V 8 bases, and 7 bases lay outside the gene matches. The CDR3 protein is CASDRASTEAFF. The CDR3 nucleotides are TGTGCCAGTGACAGGGCAAGCACTGAAGCTTTCTTT.

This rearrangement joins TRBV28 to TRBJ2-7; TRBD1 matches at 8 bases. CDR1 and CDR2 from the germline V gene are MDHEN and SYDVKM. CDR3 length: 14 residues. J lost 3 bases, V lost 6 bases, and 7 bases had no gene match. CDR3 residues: CASRTGQGHYEQYF. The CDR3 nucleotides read TGTGCCAGCAGAACTGGACAGGGCCACTACGAGCAGTACTTC.

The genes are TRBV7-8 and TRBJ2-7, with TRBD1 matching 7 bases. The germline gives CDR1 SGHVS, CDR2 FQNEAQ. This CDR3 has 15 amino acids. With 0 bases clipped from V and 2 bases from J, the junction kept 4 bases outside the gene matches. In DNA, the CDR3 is TGTGCCAGCAGCTTAGCCCCCGGGACAGCCTACGAGCAGTACTTC. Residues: CASSLAPGTAYEQYF.

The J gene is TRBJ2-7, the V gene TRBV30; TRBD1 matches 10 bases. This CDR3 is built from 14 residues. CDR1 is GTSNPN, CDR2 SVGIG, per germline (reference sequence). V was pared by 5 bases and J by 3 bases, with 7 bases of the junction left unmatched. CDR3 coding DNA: TGTGCCTGGTATCCCGGGACAGGGGTCTACGAGCAGTACTTC. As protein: CAWYPGTGVYEQYF.

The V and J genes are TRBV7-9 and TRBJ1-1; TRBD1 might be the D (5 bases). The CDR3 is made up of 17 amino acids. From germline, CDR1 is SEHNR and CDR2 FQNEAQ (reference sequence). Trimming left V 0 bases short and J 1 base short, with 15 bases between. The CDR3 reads CASSLAPWGRRNTEAFF. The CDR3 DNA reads TGTGCCAGCAGCTTAGCGCCATGGGGGAGGAGGAACACTGAAGCTTTCTTT.

The DNA for the CDR3 is TGTGCCTGGAGGATCGGAGGTTCGTGGCGGAGAGGTTCTTCCGGGGAGCTGTTTTTT. Protein product: CAWRIGGSWRRGSSGELFF. This chain joins TRBV30 and TRBJ2-2; D is possibly TRBD2 (5 bases). V was shortened by 3 bases and J by 6 bases, with 29 bases between the two germline ends. Germline V gene sequence: CDR1 GTSNPN, CDR2 SVGIG (reference sequence). This CDR3 has 19 amino acids.

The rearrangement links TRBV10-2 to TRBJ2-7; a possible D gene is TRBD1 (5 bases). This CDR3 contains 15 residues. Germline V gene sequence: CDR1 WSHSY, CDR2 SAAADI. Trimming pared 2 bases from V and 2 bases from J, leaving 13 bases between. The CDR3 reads CASSEGASLPYEQYF. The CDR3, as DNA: TGCGCCAGCAGTGAGGGGGCCTCTTTACCCTACGAGCAGTACTTC.

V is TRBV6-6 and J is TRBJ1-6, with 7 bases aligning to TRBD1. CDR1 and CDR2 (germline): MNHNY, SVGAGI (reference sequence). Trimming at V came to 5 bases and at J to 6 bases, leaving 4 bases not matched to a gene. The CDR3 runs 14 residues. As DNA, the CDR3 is TGTGCCAGCAGTACCGGGGACAGTAATTCACCCCTCCACTTT. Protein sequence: CASSTGDSNSPLHF.

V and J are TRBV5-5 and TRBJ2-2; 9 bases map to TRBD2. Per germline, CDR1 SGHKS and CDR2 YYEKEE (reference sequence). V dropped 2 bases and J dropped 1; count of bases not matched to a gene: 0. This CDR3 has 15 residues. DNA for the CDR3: TGTGCCAGCAGCTTTAGCGGGGGGAACACCGGGGAGCTGTTTTTT. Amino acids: CASSFSGGNTGELFF.

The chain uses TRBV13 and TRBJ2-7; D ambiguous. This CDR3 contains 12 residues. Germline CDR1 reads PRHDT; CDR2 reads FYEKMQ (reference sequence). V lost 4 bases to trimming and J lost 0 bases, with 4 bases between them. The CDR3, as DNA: TGTGCCAGCAGCTGGACCTCCTACGAGCAGTACTTC. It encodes CASSWTSYEQYF.

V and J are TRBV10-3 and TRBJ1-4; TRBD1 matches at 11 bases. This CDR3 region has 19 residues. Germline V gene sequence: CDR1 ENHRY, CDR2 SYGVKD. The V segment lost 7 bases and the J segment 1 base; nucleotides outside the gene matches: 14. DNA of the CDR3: TGTGCCATCAAAGGGACAGGGGGACTAAAGCGGGGAACTAATGAAAAACTGTTTTTT. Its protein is CAIKGTGGLKRGTNEKLFF.

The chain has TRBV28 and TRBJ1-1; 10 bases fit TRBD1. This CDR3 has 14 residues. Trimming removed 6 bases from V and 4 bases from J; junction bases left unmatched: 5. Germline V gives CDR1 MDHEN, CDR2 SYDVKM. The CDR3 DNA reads TGTGCCAGCAGGGGTGGGACAGGGGTCACTGAAGCTTTCTTT. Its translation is CASRGGTGVTEAFF.

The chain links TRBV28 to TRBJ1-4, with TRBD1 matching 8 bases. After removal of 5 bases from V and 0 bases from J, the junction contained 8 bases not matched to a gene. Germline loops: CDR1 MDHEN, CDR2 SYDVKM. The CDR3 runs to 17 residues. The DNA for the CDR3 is TGTGCCAGCAGTCCACTGGACAGGGCCGCAACTAATGAAAAACTGTTTTTT. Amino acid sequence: CASSPLDRAATNEKLFF.

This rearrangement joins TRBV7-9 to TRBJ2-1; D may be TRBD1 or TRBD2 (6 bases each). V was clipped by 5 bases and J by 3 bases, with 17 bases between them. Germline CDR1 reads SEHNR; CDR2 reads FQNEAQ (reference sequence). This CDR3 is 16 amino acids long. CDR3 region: CASSPQEGEVYNEQFF. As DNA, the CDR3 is TGTGCCAGCAGCCCTCAGGAGGGGGAAGTCTACAATGAGCAGTTCTTC.

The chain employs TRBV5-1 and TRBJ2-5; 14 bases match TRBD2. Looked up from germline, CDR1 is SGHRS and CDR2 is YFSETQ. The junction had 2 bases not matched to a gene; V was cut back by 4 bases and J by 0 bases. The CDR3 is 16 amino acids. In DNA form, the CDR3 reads TGCGCCAGCAGCAAGGGACTAGCGGGGGACCAAGAGACCCAGTACTTC. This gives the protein CASSKGLAGDQETQYF.

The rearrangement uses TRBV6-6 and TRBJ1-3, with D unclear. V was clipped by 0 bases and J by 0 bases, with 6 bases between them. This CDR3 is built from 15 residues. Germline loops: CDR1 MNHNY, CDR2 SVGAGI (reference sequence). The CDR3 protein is CASSYSIDSGNTIYF. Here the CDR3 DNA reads TGTGCCAGCAGTTACTCGATAGACTCTGGAAACACCATATATTTT.

The DNA for the CDR3 is TGTGCCTGGAGTGTAGGGGTCTTACACAGGAACTATGGCTACACCTTC. It translates to CAWSVGVLHRNYGYTF. The chain is built from TRBV30 and TRBJ1-2, with D possibly TRBD1 on 5 matching bases. Trimming cost V 0 bases and J 2 bases, with 16 bases left between them. Germline loops: CDR1 GTSNPN, CDR2 SVGIG (reference sequence). The CDR3 has 16 residues.

CDR3 sequence reads: CASSRGRRYEQYF. CDR3 DNA sequence: TGCGCCAGTTCCAGGGGAAGGAGGTACGAGCAGTACTTC. This sequence joins TRBV5-1 and TRBJ2-7; TRBD1 might be the D (6 bases). Germline assignment: CDR1 SGHRS and CDR2 YFSETQ. Trimming took 8 bases from V and 4 from J, leaving 16 bases between them. The CDR3 covers 13 residues.